The 18 T cell receptor beta chains below come from one sample, sequenced in a study of blood T cell repertoires in COVID-19. TCRdb keeps only in-frame clones here, not all; method: immunoSEQ multiplex PCR. The sample shows 81,000 or so clones, approximately 90% of them seen only once. Sequenced sample: peripheral blood. The receptors stem from a man between 65 and 85 years old with active or convalescent COVID-19.

The chain is built from TRBV15 and TRBJ1-5; 9 bases are a match to TRBD1. This CDR3 comprises 16 residues. In germline, CDR1 is LNHNV, CDR2 YYDKDF (reference sequence). J gave up 4 bases and V 2 bases, and 6 bases lay outside the gene matches. The CDR3 here is CATSRLGQGLNQPQHF. The CDR3 coding sequence is TGTGCCACCAGCAGACTGGGACAGGGCCTTAATCAGCCCCAGCATTTT.

The genes are TRBV6-5 and TRBJ1-1, with 7 bases lining up with TRBD1. Per the germline V gene, CDR1 is MNHEY and CDR2 is SVGAGI. The J segment lost 12 bases and the V segment lost 1 base, leaving 5 bases of the junction unmatched. The CDR3 length is 12 residues. The CDR3 spells CASSYLEGAPFF. CDR3 in DNA: TGTGCCAGCAGTTACTTGGAGGGGGCACCTTTCTTT.

The chain employs TRBV19 and TRBJ1-1, with D hard to call. This CDR3 region has 12 residues. V lost 4 bases to trimming and J lost 0 bases, with 3 bases between them. Germline V gives CDR1 LNHDA, CDR2 SQIVND (reference sequence). The CDR3 region has the DNA TGTGCCAGTAGTACGGTGAACACTGAAGCTTTCTTT. Protein: CASSTVNTEAFF.

The CDR3 region is CASSQDETSGVVDTQYF. CDR3 nucleotides: TGTGCCAGCAGCCAAGATGAAACTAGCGGGGTTGTCGATACGCAGTATTTT. The rearrangement links TRBV3-1 (or the pseudogene TRBV3-2) to TRBJ2-3, with 10 bases aligning to TRBD2. Germline lookup yields CDR1 LGHDT and CDR2 YNNKEL (reference sequence). The J segment lost 6 bases and the V segment lost 0 bases, leaving 9 bases of the junction unmatched. The CDR3 totals 17 residues.

This chain joins TRBV6-2 or TRBV6-3 and TRBJ2-7, with 8 bases matching TRBD2. Germline CDR1 and CDR2: MNHEY and SVGEGT. After removal of 1 base from V and 6 bases from J, the junction contained 8 bases not matched to a gene. This CDR3 region has 15 residues. CDR3 region: CASSYYSPGGREQYF. The CDR3 coding sequence is TGTGCCAGCAGTTACTACTCGCCGGGGGGGCGCGAGCAGTACTTC.

This sequence joins TRBV5-1 and TRBJ2-5, with a tentative D call TRBD1 (6 bases). The CDR3 totals 13 residues. The germline CDR1 and CDR2 sequences are SGHRS and YFSETQ. V gave up 4 bases and J gave up 5 bases, with 12 bases separating them. CDR3 DNA sequence: TGCGCCAGCAGCCCCTACAGGGAGGAGACCCAGTACTTC. Amino acids: CASSPYREETQYF.

The V gene is TRBV9, the J gene TRBJ1-2; 10 positions agree with TRBD1. Germline-derived CDR1 and CDR2 are SGDLS and YYNGEE. The J segment lost 3 bases and the V segment lost 3 bases, leaving 2 bases of the junction unmatched. The CDR3 loop spans 14 amino acids. CDR3 nucleotide sequence: TGTGCCAGCAGCGCGACAGGGGGCCACTATGGCTACACCTTC. This codes for CASSATGGHYGYTF.

This chain connects TRBV6-2 or TRBV6-3 to TRBJ1-2; D might be TRBD1 (6 bases). The germline gives CDR1 MNHEY, CDR2 SVGEGT. CDR3 length equals 13 residues. Deletions cut 6 bases from V and 1 base from J, with 9 bases between. The CDR3 DNA is TGTGCCAGCAGCCAGGACAGTAACTATGGCTACACCTTC. The encoded protein is CASSQDSNYGYTF.

This chain joins TRBV20-1 and TRBJ1-2; 9 bases match TRBD1. This CDR3 has 15 amino acids. Germline V gene lookup returns CDR1 DFQATT and CDR2 SNEGSKA (reference sequence). The J segment lost 2 bases and the V segment lost 4 bases, leaving 8 bases of the junction unmatched. Here the CDR3 DNA reads TGCAGTGCTATTGATCGGGACAGGGAGAACTATGGCTACACCTTC. Its protein product is CSAIDRDRENYGYTF.

This clone has just a few counts. The J gene is TRBJ2-7, the V gene TRBV19; TRBD1 matches 9 bases. V lost 3 bases and J lost 5; bases outside the gene matches: 2. This CDR3 region has 13 residues. Germline loops: CDR1 LNHDA, CDR2 SQIVND (reference sequence). CDR3 sequence: CASSIGQGNEQYF. DNA of the CDR3: TGTGCCAGTAGTATCGGACAGGGGAACGAGCAGTACTTC.

This chain joins TRBV7-9 and TRBJ1-5, with TRBD1 matching over 8 bases. Losses at the gene ends were 1 base for V and 8 bases for J; bases not matched to a gene: 4. The CDR3 spans 14 residues. Germline CDR1 reads SEHNR; CDR2 reads FQNEAQ (reference sequence). CDR3 amino acids: CASSLGQGQEPQHF. The CDR3 nucleotides read TGTGCCAGCAGCTTAGGCCAGGGACAGGAGCCCCAGCATTTT.

DNA of the CDR3: TGTGCCAGCAGTCTCTCTCGGGGGGCGCTTACTAACTATGGCTACACCTTC. It yields the protein CASSLSRGALTNYGYTF. V is TRBV27 and J is TRBJ1-2, with D perhaps matching TRBD1 (6 bases). Germline CDR1 MNHEY, CDR2 SMNVEV (reference sequence). V lost 5 bases and J lost 0, with 19 bases in between. The CDR3 consists of 17 residues.

The genes are TRBV29-1 and TRBJ1-2; unclear D gene. There are 11 residues in the CDR3. V gave up 4 bases and J gave up 6 bases, with 9 bases separating them. CDR1 and CDR2 from the germline V gene are SQVTM and ANQGSEA. The CDR3 protein is CSVVEGNGYTF. CDR3 in DNA: TGCAGCGTTGTTGAGGGAAATGGCTACACCTTC. The full variable domain, rest sourced from reference TRBV29-1 and TRBJ1-2, is SAVISQKPSRDICQRGTSLTIQCQVDSQVTMMFWYRQQPGQSLTLIATANQGSEATYESGFVIDKFPISRPNLTFSTLTVSNMSPEDSSIYLCSVVEGNGYTFGSGTRLTVV.

J is TRBJ2-5 and V is TRBV11-3; no clear D. V was clipped by 5 bases and J by 4 bases, with 17 bases between them. CDR1 is SGHNT, CDR2 YENEEA, per germline. CDR3 length: 15 residues. In DNA, the CDR3 is TGTGCCAGCAGCCTCAGTGGGTCTTCGGGAGAGACCCAGTACTTC. It is translated as CASSLSGSSGETQYF.

The genes are TRBV7-2 and TRBJ1-2, with D unresolved. The CDR3 is 16 residues long. With 3 bases removed from V and 1 base from J, the gap between germline ends came to 15 bases. The germline CDR1 and CDR2 sequences are SGHTA and FQGNSA. The CDR3 here is CASSFGRPTINYGYTF. The CDR3, as DNA: TGTGCCAGCAGCTTTGGCCGTCCTACTATTAACTATGGCTACACCTTC.

The chain joins TRBV2 to TRBJ2-5; 10 bases map to TRBD2. Germline CDR1 and CDR2: SNHLY and FYNNEI. Germline trimming cut 8 bases from V and 5 bases from J; bases unmatched to any gene: 14. The CDR3 contains 16 residues. The CDR3 region has the DNA TGTGCCAGCCAGCTGGGGACAGCGGGGGGGCGGGAGACCCAGTACTTC. It specifies CASQLGTAGGRETQYF.

The rearrangement joins TRBV27 to TRBJ1-4; a weak D match, TRBD1 (5 bases). CDR1 is MNHEY, CDR2 SMNVEV, per germline (reference sequence). CDR3 length equals 14 residues. V lost 5 bases and J lost 6, with 13 bases in between. This CDR3 reads CASSRRVGDEKLFF. In DNA, the CDR3 is TGTGCCAGCAGTCGCCGGGTAGGGGATGAAAAACTGTTTTTT.

This chain joins TRBV2 and TRBJ2-1, with a tentative D call TRBD1 (6 bases). The CDR3 sequence is 13 residues long. Trimming removed 10 bases from V and 5 bases from J, with 15 bases in between. CDR1 SNHLY and CDR2 FYNNEI come from the germline V gene. The CDR3 sequence is CATLLDSHNEQFF. The DNA of the CDR3 is TGTGCCACCCTGTTGGACAGTCACAATGAGCAGTTCTTC.